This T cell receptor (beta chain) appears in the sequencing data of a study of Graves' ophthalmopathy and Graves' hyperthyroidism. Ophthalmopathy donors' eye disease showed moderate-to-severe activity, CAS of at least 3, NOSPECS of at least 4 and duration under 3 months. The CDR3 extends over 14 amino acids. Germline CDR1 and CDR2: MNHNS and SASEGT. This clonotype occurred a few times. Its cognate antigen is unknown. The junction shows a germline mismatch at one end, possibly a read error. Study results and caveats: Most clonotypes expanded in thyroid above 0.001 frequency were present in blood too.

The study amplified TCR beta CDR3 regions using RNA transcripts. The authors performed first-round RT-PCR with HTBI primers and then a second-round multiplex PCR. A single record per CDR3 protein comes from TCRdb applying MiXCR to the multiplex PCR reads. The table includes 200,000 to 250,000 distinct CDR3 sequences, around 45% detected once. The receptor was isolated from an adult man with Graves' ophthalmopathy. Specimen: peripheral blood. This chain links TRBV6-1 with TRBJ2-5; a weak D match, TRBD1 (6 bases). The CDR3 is CASSENGRGETQYF. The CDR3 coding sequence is TGCGCCAGCAGTGAAAACGGCAGGGGAGAGACCCAGTACTTC.